This TCR beta chain was sequenced in a study of T cells in tumors and immune-related adverse events. CDR3 length equals 14 residues. With V trimmed by 1 base and J by 3 bases, 0 bases remained unmatched. From germline, CDR1 is SGHTA and CDR2 FQGNSA. Libraries were prepared by immunoSEQ multiplex PCR; TCRdb keeps only in-frame clonotypes and omits some of them. Among under 8,500 clones, 94% were seen once, and the ten largest hold 2% to 2.5%. The chain has TRBV7-2 and TRBJ2-5; 9 bases line up with TRBD2. The origin of this receptor is a female donor with metastatic renal cell carcinoma. The material was lymph node tissue, obtained from a patient treated with anti-PD-1 therapy. In nucleotides, the CDR3 is TGTGCCAGCAGCTTAGGACTAGCGGAAGAGACCCAGTACTTC. The encoded protein is CASSLGLAEETQYF.